These 29 T cell receptor beta chains were all obtained from the same sample, sequenced in a study of blood T cells in healthy people across ages. Alongside a J-beta primer mix, a sample-barcoded 5' primer served in a second PCR lasting roughly 6 to 11 cycles. TCRdb fed the 5' RACE reads into MiXCR, producing one record per CDR3 protein. Here the sample spans about 1,500,000 distinct CDR3 sequences, 28% being singletons. Specimen: blood. These TCRs come from a woman under 40 in good health.

This clonotype occurred a few times. The chain joins TRBV7-9 to TRBJ2-7; unclear D gene. CDR1 is SEHNR, CDR2 FQNEAQ, per germline (reference sequence). V lost 5 bases to trimming and J lost 9 bases, with 14 bases between them. CDR3 length: 12 amino acids. As DNA, the CDR3 is TGTGCCAGCAGCCCCCGCGGAAGGGCGCAGTACTTC. It encodes CASSPRGRAQYF.

This clonotype has only a few counts. As DNA, the CDR3 is TGCAGTGCTAGCGACGGGGCCAATGAGCAGTTCTTC. Amino acid sequence: CSASDGANEQFF. The V call is TRBV20-1, the J call TRBJ2-1, with D perhaps TRBD1 or TRBD2 (5 bases each). This CDR3 has 12 residues. Trimming took 3 bases from V and 6 from J, leaving 9 bases between them. In germline, CDR1 is DFQATT, CDR2 SNEGSKA (reference sequence).

The chain uses TRBV18 and TRBJ2-5; D unclear. TRBJ2-7 matches the DNA end more closely, so the J call is doubtful. Germline CDR1 reads KGHSH; CDR2 reads LQKENI. CDR3 length: 13 residues. The CDR3: CASSPQKGHEQYF. The CDR3 region has the DNA TGTGCCAGCTCACCGCAGAAGGGCCACGAGCAGTACTTC.

There are a few counts of this clonotype. CDR3 DNA sequence: TGTGCCATCAGTGAGTCGGACAGGGGAGATTCACCCCTCCACTTT. Translating it yields CAISESDRGDSPLHF. This chain connects TRBV10-3 to TRBJ1-6; 9 bases agree with TRBD1. Germline CDR1 reads ENHRY; CDR2 reads SYGVKD. V trimming: 0 bases; J trimming: 8 bases; junction bases outside the gene matches: 2. CDR3 length equals 15 residues.

V is TRBV7-9 and J is TRBJ2-3, with 7 positions matching TRBD1. CDR3 length equals 15 residues. Germline CDR1 reads SEHNR; CDR2 reads FQNEAQ (reference sequence). Trimming removed 5 bases from V and 6 bases from J; junction bases left unmatched: 11. DNA of the CDR3: TGTGCCAGCAGCCCCGGGACAGAGAAAGGCGATACGCAGTATTTT. Protein product: CASSPGTEKGDTQYF.

This clonotype was recorded a few times. The rearrangement links TRBV2 to TRBJ1-5; TRBD1 aligns across 8 bases. Germline V lookup: CDR1 SNHLY, CDR2 FYNNEI. V trimming: 3 bases; J trimming: 7 bases; junction bases outside the gene matches: 5. This CDR3 is 14 amino acids long. In DNA, the CDR3 is TGTGCCAGCAGTGATCAGGGGGCAAGGCAGCCCCAGCATTTT. Its protein product is CASSDQGARQPQHF.

This chain uses TRBV6-6 with TRBJ2-5; 7 nucleotides line up with TRBD1. The ends lost 2 bases at V and 7 bases at J; junction bases unmatched: 13. The CDR3 has 16 residues. Germline CDR1 MNHNY, CDR2 SVGAGI (reference sequence). CDR3 sequence: CASSYADRSSGGTQYF. DNA of the CDR3: TGTGCCAGCAGTTACGCGGACAGGTCCTCTGGGGGGACCCAGTACTTC.

In this sample, this clonotype turned up a few times. The chain couples TRBV3-1 to TRBJ2-2, with no clear D. V was pared by 10 bases and J by 0 bases, with 9 bases between. The V gene's germline CDR1 is LGHDT and CDR2 YNNKEL (reference sequence). The CDR3 loop spans 13 amino acids. The CDR3 loop is CATYGPNTGELFF. The CDR3 coding sequence is TGTGCCACCTATGGACCGAACACCGGGGAGCTGTTTTTT.

This clonotype was observed a few times. The J gene is TRBJ1-4, the V gene TRBV6-6; the match to TRBD1 covers 9 bases. Germline V gene data show CDR1 as MNHNY and CDR2 as SVGAGI (reference sequence). The CDR3 consists of 16 residues. After removal of 0 bases from V and 8 bases from J, the junction contained 7 bases not matched to a gene. This CDR3 reads CASSYSPGQGDEKLFF. The CDR3 bases are TGTGCCAGCAGTTACTCACCGGGACAGGGCGACGAAAAACTGTTTTTT.

The chain joins TRBV20-1 to TRBJ1-3; no definite D call. The CDR3 spans 13 residues. Per germline, CDR1 DFQATT and CDR2 SNEGSKA (reference sequence). V lost 7 bases and J lost 4, with 14 bases in between. The CDR3 protein is CSVPGARGNTIYF. The CDR3 DNA reads TGCAGTGTGCCGGGAGCACGAGGAAACACCATATATTTT.

The chain joins TRBV12-3 or TRBV12-4 to TRBJ2-6; D is unclear. Trimming cost V 6 bases and J 6 bases, with 9 bases left between them. This CDR3 contains 13 residues. The CDR3 here is CASRGTEANVLTF. CDR3 DNA: TGTGCCAGCAGAGGCACTGAGGCCAACGTCCTGACTTTC.

There are a few counts of this clonotype. The chain combines TRBV20-1 with TRBJ2-3; TRBD2 matches 11 bases. Losses at the gene ends were 3 bases for V and 6 bases for J; bases not matched to a gene: 2. The CDR3 is 13 residues long. The germline CDR1 and CDR2 sequences are DFQATT and SNEGSKA (reference sequence). CDR3 coding DNA: TGCAGTGCTAGGGCTAGCGGGGGGGATACGCAGTATTTT. It encodes CSARASGGDTQYF.

The chain joins TRBV30 to TRBJ2-7; D gene ambiguous. This CDR3 has 15 amino acids. Germline loops: CDR1 GTSNPN, CDR2 SVGIG (reference sequence). Trimming pared 2 bases from V and 2 bases from J, leaving 16 bases between. The CDR3 sequence is CAWSPTGPKAYEQYF. The CDR3 DNA is TGTGCCTGGAGTCCCACCGGGCCCAAGGCCTACGAGCAGTACTTC.

The V call is TRBV7-9, the J call TRBJ1-4; D gene unclear. Trimming removed 5 bases at V and 0 bases at J, with 7 bases between. Germline lookup yields CDR1 SEHNR and CDR2 FQNEAQ (reference sequence). This CDR3 contains 14 residues. CDR3 coding DNA: TGTGCCAGCAGCGGAAGGACAACTAATGAAAAACTGTTTTTT. Translated, it gives CASSGRTTNEKLFF.

This sequence joins TRBV20-1 and TRBJ1-5; TRBD1 agrees at 7 bases. Germline V gene sequence: CDR1 DFQATT, CDR2 SNEGSKA (reference sequence). CDR3 length: 14 amino acids. Trimming took 0 bases from V and 7 from J; bases not matched to a gene: 6. The CDR3 nucleotides are TGCAGTGCTAGAGAAAAAGGGGGCCGACAGCCCCAGCATTTT. Translated: CSAREKGGRQPQHF.

The chain recombines TRBV20-1 with TRBJ2-5, with D hard to call. Germline CDR1 reads DFQATT; CDR2 reads SNEGSKA (reference sequence). CDR3 length equals 12 residues. Trimming left V 0 bases short and J 5 bases short, with 7 bases between. In DNA form, the CDR3 reads TGCAGTGCTAGAGATTTCGAGGAGACCCAGTACTTC. Its translation is CSARDFEETQYF.

This clonotype has more than one count but fewer than ten. The gene calls are TRBV6-5 and TRBJ1-1; D is uncertain. The CDR3 has 12 amino acids. Germline V gives CDR1 MNHEY, CDR2 SVGAGI. V gave up 8 bases and J gave up 3 bases, with 10 bases separating them. The CDR3 DNA is TGTGCCAGCCACACCGGTGACACTGAAGCTTTCTTT. Encoded protein: CASHTGDTEAFF.

The V and J genes are TRBV15 and TRBJ2-3; perhaps TRBD2 as D (6 bases). The germline V gene has CDR1 LNHNV and CDR2 YYDKDF (reference sequence). There are 17 residues in the CDR3. Trimming stripped 0 bases from V and 1 base from J, with 14 bases between. CDR3 in amino acids: CATSREGTGRGTDTQYF. CDR3 DNA sequence: TGTGCCACCAGCAGAGAGGGGACTGGCAGAGGCACAGATACGCAGTATTTT.

This clonotype has a handful of counts. One junction end does not reproduce the germline sequence, and a read error may be involved. The V and J genes are TRBV5-5 and TRBJ2-6; D is unresolved. Germline CDR1 and CDR2: SGHKS and YYEKEE (reference sequence). This CDR3 contains 15 residues. The CDR3 nucleotides read TGTGCCAGCGGCTTCCTGCCGGACGGGGCCAACGTCCTGACTTTC. Protein product: CASGFLPDGANVLTF.

The chain joins TRBV9 to TRBJ2-3; D gene ambiguous. The V gene lost 4 bases and the J gene lost 2 bases, with 14 bases spanning the gap. The CDR3 is made up of 15 amino acids. The V gene's germline CDR1 is SGDLS and CDR2 YYNGEE. The CDR3 DNA is TGTGCCAGCAGCCCAGTGGTACTCTACACAGATACGCAGTATTTT. This codes for CASSPVVLYTDTQYF.

The V call is TRBV20-1, the J call TRBJ2-3, with D tentatively TRBD2 (6 bases). V lost 1 base, J lost 4 bases, and 15 bases lay in between. The CDR3 totals 15 residues. Germline V CDR1 and CDR2: DFQATT, SNEGSKA (reference sequence). The DNA for the CDR3 is TGCAGTGCTAGAGGGGGCATGACTAGAGCAGATACGCAGTATTTT. Its translation is CSARGGMTRADTQYF.

This chain joins TRBV12-3 or TRBV12-4 and TRBJ2-1; a possible D gene is TRBD1 (8 bases). V shed 6 bases and J shed 3 bases, with 27 bases lying between them. This CDR3 comprises 19 residues. The CDR3 sequence is CASSLADPTGDYFYNEQFF. In DNA form, the CDR3 reads TGTGCCAGCAGCCTAGCAGACCCGACAGGGGACTACTTCTACAATGAGCAGTTCTTC.

The CDR3: CASSPSATGVSPLHF. CDR3 bases: TGTGCCAGCTCACCAAGCGCGACAGGCGTCTCACCCCTCCACTTT. V and J are TRBV18 and TRBJ1-6, with a tentative D call TRBD1 (6 bases). V was shortened by 2 bases and J by 10 bases, with 15 bases between the two germline ends. The CDR3 has 15 amino acids. Germline lookup yields CDR1 KGHSH and CDR2 LQKENI.

This clonotype was observed a handful of times. V is TRBV7-4 and J is TRBJ1-2; D is unresolved. The CDR3 has 16 residues. V lost 9 bases, J lost 0 bases, and 20 bases lay in between. Per the germline V gene, CDR1 is SGHVT and CDR2 is SQSDAQ. The CDR3 DNA sequence: TGTGCCAGGAAAATCGGGTGGTACTCGGCTAACTATGGCTACACCTTC. Translating gives CARKIGWYSANYGYTF. Together with reference TRBV7-4 and TRBJ1-2, the CDR3 gives the full variable domain: GAGVSQSPRYKVAKRGRDVALRCDSISGHVTLYWYRQTLGQGSEVLTYSQSDAQRDKSGRPSGRFSAERPERSVSTLKIQRTEQGDSAVYLCARKIGWYSANYGYTFGSGTRLTVV.

V and J are TRBV5-1 and TRBJ2-3; TRBD2 matches at 8 bases. V shed 2 bases, J shed 3 bases, and the junction held 5 bases outside the gene matches. The CDR3 spans 15 residues. Per the germline V gene, CDR1 is SGHRS and CDR2 is YFSETQ. Here the CDR3 DNA reads TGCGCCAGCAGCTTAGCGGGAGTGGAGACAGATACGCAGTATTTT. Its translation: CASSLAGVETDTQYF. The full variable domain, completed using reference TRBV5-1 and TRBJ2-3, is KAGVTQTPRYLIKTRGQQVTLSCSPISGHRSVSWYQQTPGQGLQFLFEYFSETQRNKGNFPGRFSGRQFSNSRSEMNVSTLELGDSALYLCASSLAGVETDTQYFGPGTRLTVL.

A word on this clonotype: The junction differs from germline at one of its ends, possibly a read error. The chain links TRBV5-1 to TRBJ2-5; no reliable D call. Germline CDR1 is SGHRS and CDR2 is YFSETQ. The CDR3 loop spans 16 amino acids. CDR3 sequence: CAGSLVGQPNQETQYF. In nucleotides, the CDR3 is TGCGCCGGCAGCTTGGTCGGGCAGCCCAACCAAGAGACCCAGTACTTC.

This clonotype was detected only a few times. The V and J genes are TRBV5-1 and TRBJ1-4, with TRBD1 matching over 8 bases. This CDR3 comprises 14 residues. V lost 4 bases to trimming and J lost 13 bases; unmatched junction nucleotides: 12. Germline V lookup: CDR1 SGHRS, CDR2 YFSETQ. The CDR3 region has the DNA TGCGCCAGCAGCGAAGGGACAGGTGGTCAGGGACTGTTTTTT. Its protein is CASSEGTGGQGLFF. Together with reference TRBV5-1 and TRBJ1-4, the CDR3 gives the full variable domain: KAGVTQTPRYLIKTRGQQVTLSCSPISGHRSVSWYQQTPGQGLQFLFEYFSETQRNKGNFPGRFSGRQFSNSRSEMNVSTLELGDSALYLCASSEGTGGQGLFFGSGTQLSVL.

This rearrangement joins TRBV12-3 or TRBV12-4 to TRBJ2-5, with 9 bases lining up with TRBD1. V lost 6 bases to trimming and J lost 6 bases; unmatched junction nucleotides: 5. The CDR3 is made up of 13 amino acids. For the CDR3, the DNA is TGTGCCAGCAGGACAGGGGGTCTAAAGACCCAGTACTTC. Its translation: CASRTGGLKTQYF.

The rearrangement uses TRBV7-9 and TRBJ1-1; TRBD1 is a possible D gene (6 bases). V was cut by 5 bases and J by 5 bases, with 21 bases left in between. The CDR3 length is 16 residues. Germline V gives CDR1 SEHNR, CDR2 FQNEAQ (reference sequence). CDR3 loop: CASSDLPGGERTEAFF. The DNA of the CDR3 is TGTGCCAGCAGCGACCTCCCCGGGGGCGAGAGGACTGAAGCTTTCTTT.